This T cell receptor beta chain derives from a study of cytomegalovirus exposure and HLA in healthy donors (dated by TCRdb to about 2017). In the study overall: In an earlier analysis of about 560 of the donors, about 260 Gb of sequence data and 100 million or so unique TCR beta sequences from roughly 180 million T cells were reported. An early release covering roughly 640 HLA-typed donors comprised about 300 gigabases of sequencing data and some 79 million unique TCR sequences. In a later genetic analysis, genome-wide SNP genotypes for about 65% of the 666 donors were used, and that subset was treated as a discovery cohort. Among the roughly 400 genotyped donors, approximately 81% belonged to the genetic ancestry cluster associated with self-reported Caucasian donors. Every repertoire in the discovery cohort had been generated on one and the same sequencing platform. Typing coverage differed by locus: A, B, C, DRB1 and DQB1 were typed in about 620-630 donors, DQA1 in approximately 520, DPA1 in 606, and DPB1 in about 450. The study aimed to test whether cataloging public T cell receptors could reveal signatures of past pathogen exposure. On average, around 240,000 unique TCR beta nucleotide sequences were sequenced per donor among 398 genotyped donors of the cohort, with roughly 19% of those sequences being non-productive. HLA typing included class I and class II loci at four-digit resolution. Donor age, sex, ethnicity and CMV serostatus were compiled together with the repertoire data. Roughly five DR-DQ haplotypes were handled as single units for association and clustering, since linkage in the cohort was strong. An earlier analysis of 587 of the donors used high-throughput TCR beta sequencing to judge whether each TCR beta V gene segment behaved as functional or pseudogenic. Along with the approximately 700-subject first cohort, a separate validation cohort of roughly 110 different subjects was used. High-throughput TCR immunosequencing, statistical association of individual TCRs with disease status, and machine learning were combined to predict cytomegalovirus infection status. Rather than drawing on any new phenotypic data, the later analysis identified candidate immune exposures from TCR beta sequences and the way those sequences occurred across donors. In a later analysis, previously published TCR beta repertoires from 500 to 750 donors were re-analyzed and high-resolution HLA genotyping was added so that TCR occurrence patterns could be studied. The study profiled the T cell repertoires of hundreds of subjects by immunosequencing and related them to cytomegalovirus serostatus. The investigation overall reported the following: When HLA alleles, especially DR and DQ, strongly co-occurred, attributing TCR associations to individual alleles was difficult. A total of 150 or so TCR beta chains were listed by the study as associated with cytomegalovirus. At a false discovery rate of 0.05, a later analysis linked fewer than 20,000 TCR beta sequences to specific HLA alleles. Approximately 16 rarely observed V segments, including chromosome 9 orphons, were excluded from the earlier analysis of some 590 of the donors because counts were too low. Presence/absence analyses assumed roughly uniform sequencing depth across donors, an assumption that may not hold. In a later analysis, the rate of TCR association differed among HLA loci, with DRB1 alleles having the most associated TCRs and HLA-C alleles having the fewest. Only TCR beta chains were sequenced in this cohort, and the absence of alpha or paired-chain data limited detectable features. In a later analysis, several top co-occurrence clusters were reported to appear linked to parvovirus B19, influenza, CMV and Epstein-Barr virus. V-gene and J-gene trimming of TCR beta chains was associated with a missense DCLRE1C variant in a later genetic analysis, and the association was replicated in an independent cohort. A later analysis found that most CMV-associated TCR beta chains appeared HLA-restricted, with HLA associations seemingly driven largely by CMV exposure. Because HLA typing was missing for some donors at each locus, association tests included only the typed subset. In an earlier analysis of about 600 of the donors, most TCR beta V segments appeared in productive rearrangements about 87% or about 30% of the time, broadly matching IMGT annotations. In a later analysis, HLA-associated TCR beta chains were found to be more clonally expanded and to have lower generation probabilities than equally common non-associated chains. In a later genetic analysis, fewer N-insertions in productive TCRs were reported among donors in an Asian-associated ancestry cluster than the 666-donor mean. Because the 87-base-pair reads could not distinguish some IMGT-functional V segments, including TRBV6-2 and TRBV6-3, those segments were excluded. A cluster of highly shared sequence variants was judged likely to represent a technical artifact of the sequencing pipeline. A further reported finding was that TCR beta sequences accurately predicted the HLA-A and HLA-B alleles for most subjects in the first cohort. While some public TCRs were present in many individuals, most TCR sequences turned up only very rarely across donors. In vitro tests confirmed that a few of the cytomegalovirus-associated TCR beta chains recognize cytomegalovirus antigens. Cytomegalovirus status was reported to be diagnosed by the classifier with high specificity and sensitivity in both the original and validation cohorts. Correlated functional status among segregating V segments might reflect linkage disequilibrium, but an unknown experimental factor could not be ruled out. The only immune exposure information available for the cohort was CMV serostatus. The authors suggested that the approach could potentially be extended to other disease states and immunological phenotypes.

Comment on this clone: Which antigen it targets is not known. No base quality information exists; no much larger clone differs at one position.

The cohort comprised 670 or so healthy bone marrow donors. At the time of sampling, every cohort member was nominally healthy, though immune exposures that went unrecorded were likely present. The donor was CMV seronegative and was included in the group of about 350 seronegative cohort members. A peripheral blood sample was provided by each donor, and peripheral blood mononuclear cells were used for TCR beta sequencing. The Qiagen DNeasy Blood Extraction Kit was used to extract genomic DNA from the blood cell samples. Library method: the immunoSEQ multiplex PCR assay. For the multiplex PCR, a mixture combining 60 forward primers for TCR Vbeta segments and 13 reverse primers for TCR Jbeta segments was used. A multiplex PCR assay on genomic DNA amplified the CDR3 region of rearranged TCR beta genes. The Illumina HiSeq System was used to sequence the amplified TCR beta libraries as 87-base-pair reads. As for the original processing: In a later analysis, tens of millions of unique TCR beta chains were counted across the roughly 610 repertoires, and roughly 11 million of these chains were shared by at least two donors. Raw reads were error-corrected and collapsed into unique sequences by a nearest-neighbor algorithm in which closely related sequences were merged to remove PCR and sequencing errors. Alignment of CDR3 sequences to IMGT reference sequences was used to assign V, D and J gene segments. For a sequence to be retained, a match of at least six nucleotides to both a V gene segment and a J gene segment was required. A rearrangement counted as productive if the CDR3 had no stop codons and remained in frame with V and J, and every other rearrangement counted as non-productive. CDR3 was defined by IMGT convention, running from the second conserved V-encoded cysteine to the conserved J-encoded phenylalanine. The earlier analysis of about 530 of the donors excluded any sequence lacking an unambiguous match to a single V gene segment. An earlier analysis of roughly 590 of the donors called V segments functional above 56.7% productive rearrangements and segregating when the between-donor standard deviation exceeded 5%. A statistical classification framework was built to diagnose cytomegalovirus status from the catalog of TCR beta chain sequences. In a later analysis, V and J genes were assigned by comparing TCR nucleotide sequences against IMGT/GENE-DB human TR gene sequences. Using the TCRdist pipeline, a later analysis assigned CDR3 sequences along with most-parsimonious VDJ recombination scenarios. In a later analysis, every TCR beta chain was defined by the combination of its CDR3 amino acid sequence and its V-gene family, and reads without a unique V-gene family were dropped. To address suspected cross-contamination and a sequencing artifact, a later analysis removed around 590 highly shared, low-generation-probability nucleotide sequences. For each public chain, a later analysis derived a clonal expansion index from normalized ranks of inferred template counts within each repertoire. Generation probabilities in a later analysis came from a VDJ recombination model fitted to out-of-frame rearrangements, and those results were checked against IGoR. A later analysis scored TCR-TCR, TCR-HLA and TCR-CMV co-occurrence with hypergeometric tests, applying a repertoire-size bias correction to TCR pairs. A later analysis estimated false discovery rates by permuting HLA or CMV assignments 20 times. A later analysis grouped co-occurring TCRs with DBSCAN, adding TCRdist sequence similarity when clustering within HLA-allele-positive subsets. Co-occurrence clustering excluded repertoires with fewer than 30,000 or more than 120,000 public chains, plus five with anomalous nucleotide sharing. Here the immuneACCESS table is served through TCRdb, limited to in-frame sequences with V and J called. Missing clones are a known gap in these copies; in checked studies unresolved V genes cover under half, and the rest lacks a known reason. V and J calls and clone size come straight from that table; D and trimming were deduced from the DNA. The table for this sample lists approximately 150,000 clones; around 80% of them were counted only once. Roughly 1.5% of the sample comes from the top ten.

The germline V gene provides CDR1 SGHDN and CDR2 FVKESK. The CDR3 runs 15 residues from the cysteine to the phenylalanine. Here the CDR3 DNA is all that survives: 45 bases in frame from base 1. V is reduced by 3 bases and J by 7 bases, leaving a spacing of 17 bases between them. The sequencing sample was made of PBMCs. Here the chain combines TRBV14 and TRBJ2-3; TRBD2 could be the D gene, as 6 bases match. The TCR comes from a woman younger than 35 in good health and CMV-seronegative. The bases read TGTGCCAGCAGCCAGGGAGGCGGGACTCAATATACGCAGTATTTT. It encodes CASSQGGGTQYTQYF.